These T cell receptor beta chains were read from a single sample in a study of OX40 agonist ivuxolimab in advanced cancers. Sequenced by immunoSEQ multiplex PCR; TCRdb stores in-frame clones only, minus some. Among 40,000 to 45,000 clones listed, 87% were seen once. Sequencing was performed on CD4+ or CD8+ T cells sorted from blood, taken in a trial of the OX40 agonist ivuxolimab. The receptors shown here come from an adult with an advanced solid tumor such as melanoma, head and neck, liver or kidney cancer. Both conserved end residues are part of each CDR3. D genes are given only for firm matches. Not all rows give a size; the values are once, few, many and, for expanded clones, a class.

v_gene	d_gene	abundance	j_gene	CDR3nt	CDR3aa
TRBV11-3	TRBD2	once	TRBJ2-3	TGTGCCAGCAGCCCGGGACTAGCGGGACAAGGAGATACGCAGTATTTT	CASSPGLAGQGDTQYF
TRBV7-2	.	.	TRBJ2-5	TGTGCCAGCAGCTTAGTAGAAGAGACCCAGTACTTC	CASSLVEETQYF
TRBV7-2	.	.	TRBJ2-1	TGTGCCAGCAGCGTAGGACGTCGTGGGCAGTTCTTC	CASSVGRRGQFF
TRBV18	TRBD1	.	TRBJ1-5	TGTGCCAGCTCACTAGGACAGGGTAGCAATCAGCCCCAGCATTTT	CASSLGQGSNQPQHF
TRBV11-1	.	.	TRBJ2-7	TGTGCCAGCAGCTTAATGTCAGACTACGAGCAGTACTTC	CASSLMSDYEQYF
TRBV7-2	.	.	TRBJ2-5	TGTGCCAGCAGCCCTGGCTTCCAAGAGACCCAGTACTTC	CASSPGFQETQYF
TRBV9	TRBD1	.	TRBJ2-7	TGTGCCAGCAGCGTTAAAGGACAGGGCTACGAGCAGTACTTC	CASSVKGQGYEQYF
TRBV7-6	TRBD1	.	TRBJ1-2	TGTGCCAGCAGCTTCCCTCAGGGGGTGGGTGGCTACACCTTC	CASSFPQGVGGYTF
TRBV10-3	TRBD2	.	TRBJ2-7	TGTGCCATCAGTGAGAGACTAGCGGGAGGGCCGAGCGAGCAGTACTTC	CAISERLAGGPSEQYF
TRBV5-8	.	.	TRBJ2-7	TGTGCCAGCAGCTCTCGCCGGGACTCCAGCTACGAGCAGTACTTC	CASSSRRDSSYEQYF